This T cell receptor (beta chain) was recorded in a study of shared clonotypes between healthy human individuals. Germline CDR1 MNHEY, CDR2 SVGAGI. The CDR3 totals 13 residues. V was shortened by 2 bases and J by 2 bases, with 6 bases between the two germline ends. Naive CD8 cells comprised CD45RO-negative, CCR7-positively selected cells, excluding terminally differentiated effector memory CD45RA+ cells. Profiling relied on immunoSEQ multiplex PCR, and the TCRdb table lists in-frame clones only, not all of them. The table lists roughly 2.1 million clones, approximately 94% of them singletons. This TCR came from a man aged 18 to 35 in good health. Some clones in this sample may be carry-over from other donors' samples. The chain links TRBV6-5 to TRBJ1-1; D is ambiguous. Sequencing was carried out using naive CD8+ T cells from PBMCs. The CDR3 sequence: CASSYQENTEAFF. CDR3 in DNA: TGTGCCAGCAGTTACCAGGAAAACACTGAAGCTTTCTTT.